Detailed here is one T cell receptor beta chain. Ten or more counts support this clonotype. Its antigen remains unidentified. Base-call qualities are not available, and no considerably larger clone is one nucleotide away. Instrument on record: Illumina NovaSeq 6000. TCR cDNA was synthesized by 5'RACE template switching, which introduced a universal primer site and unique molecular identifiers. Priming for cDNA synthesis came from both the TCR alpha and TCR beta constant segments. Libraries were amplified in two PCR steps, with sample barcodes and sequencing adapters added in the second step. Sequencing of the libraries was done on either Illumina HiSeq 2500 (2x100 bp) or NovaSeq (2x150 bp). Processing in the source paper ran as follows. Reads were demultiplexed and collapsed into UMI consensus sequences with MIGEC, and V(D)J alignment was performed with MiXCR. Using edgeR on replicate PBMC samples, clonotypes were called vaccine-responding if FDR was below 0.01 and the log2 fold change was above 5 up to day 15. Each bulk clonotype was labeled CD4 or CD8 based on which sequenced repertoire, CD4 or CD8, contained the clonotype at higher abundance. The raw public reads went through TCRdb reprocessing: fastp at Q25, MiXCR clone calling, in-frame beta chains kept. Every entry covers one CDR3 protein and lists the most common genes and DNA from its rows. TCRdb, rather than the study authors, made the V and J calls. This sample lists approximately 240,000 distinct CDR3 sequences; 3.6% were detected once. The top ten hold 19% of the sample.

The germline V gene encodes CDR1 SGHAT and CDR2 FQNNGV. Trimming costs V 0 bases and J 6 bases, and their ends lie 22 bases apart. Reading from cysteine to phenylalanine, the CDR3 counts 18 amino acids. The only DNA kept is the CDR3, 54 bases in frame from the first base. The sample comes from a study of T cells after yellow fever vaccination (dated by TCRdb to between 2019 and 2020). As for the study more broadly: The SMART-Seq v4 Ultra Low Input RNA kit was used to prepare libraries from fractions with low cell numbers. To follow T-cell clones before and after both primary and booster YFV17D yellow fever vaccination, bulk TCR alpha and beta repertoires underwent longitudinal sequencing. Two healthy male donors, one aged 18 to 29 and one aged 30 to 40 years, made up the cohort. Bulk PBMC replicates and cell subsets were isolated from blood drawn at multiple timepoints before and after both primary and secondary immunization.

This specimen's treatment or condition label, interpreted: live attenuated yellow fever vaccine strain. At each blood-draw timepoint, two biological replicates of bulk PBMCs were obtained. PBMCs were isolated from peripheral blood using a standard Ficoll-Paque protocol. RNA was extracted with TriZol from bulk PBMCs, CD4 and CD8 fractions, and dextramer-positive and dextramer-negative fractions. The investigation overall reported the following: After the booster, most clones that had expanded after primary vaccination were detected again (nearly 97% of CD4 and around 88% of CD8), suggesting broad maintenance of memory. The secondary T-cell response was found to be weaker but faster than the primary response, with a peak reached on day 5 rather than on day 15. A small share of clonotypes occurred in both CD4 and CD8 compartments, likely arising from convergent recombination. Only a couple of donors were included in the study, so the extent to which the findings can be generalized is limited. Because abundant contaminating clonotypes from the bulk population could be contained in FACS-sorted repertoires, computational filtering was required.

The material was PBMCs, obtained 15 days after the yellow fever booster vaccination. The sequence was obtained from a man aged 18 to 30 who received the YFV17D yellow fever vaccine. In this chain, TRBV11-2 is recombined with TRBJ2-3; the D gene identity is not certain. The CDR3 is CASSLEVLPDALRDTQYF. At the DNA level, the sequence is TGTGCCAGCAGCTTAGAAGTCCTACCCGACGCCCTGCGGGATACGCAGTATTTT.